The following is a T cell receptor beta chain sequence with its context. Assay used: immunoSEQ multiplex PCR; TCRdb lists only in-frame clones, some missing. Among tens of thousands of clones listed, 85% to 95% were seen once. This record comes from a study of T cell changes during pregnancy in multiple sclerosis. The CDR3 loop spans 15 amino acids. The ends lost 0 bases at V and 6 bases at J; junction bases unmatched: 3. Germline lookup yields CDR1 SGHTA and CDR2 FQGNSA. The sequence was collected from a female donor with multiple sclerosis, enrolled in a pregnancy study. The chain joins TRBV7-2 to TRBJ2-5, with 11 bases identical to TRBD2. The sample consisted of CD4+ T cells from peripheral blood mononuclear cells, taken in the second trimester of pregnancy. This CDR3 reads CASSLATSGGQTQYF. The DNA of the CDR3 is TGTGCCAGCAGCTTAGCCACTAGCGGGGGACAGACCCAGTACTTC.